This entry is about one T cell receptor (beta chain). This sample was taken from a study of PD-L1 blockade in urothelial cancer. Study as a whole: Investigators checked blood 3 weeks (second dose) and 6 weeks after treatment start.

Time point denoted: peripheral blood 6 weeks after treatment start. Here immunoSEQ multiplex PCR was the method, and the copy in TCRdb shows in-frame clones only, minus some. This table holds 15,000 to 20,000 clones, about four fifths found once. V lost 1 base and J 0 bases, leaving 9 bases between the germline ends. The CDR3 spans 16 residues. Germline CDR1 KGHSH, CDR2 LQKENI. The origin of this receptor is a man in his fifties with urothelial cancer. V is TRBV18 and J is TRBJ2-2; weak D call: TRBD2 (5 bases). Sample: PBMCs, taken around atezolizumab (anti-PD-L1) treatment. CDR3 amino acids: CASSPQGVTNTGELFF. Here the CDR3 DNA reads TGTGCCAGCTCACCACAGGGAGTAACGAACACCGGGGAGCTGTTTTTT.